The source of this TCR beta chain is a study of blood T cell repertoires in COVID-19. About the study: The United States, Italy and Spain supplied acute and convalescent COVID-19 samples. The analysed material was cDNA or gDNA that came from T cells, B-cell-depleted T cells, or PBMCs.

Per the authors' pipeline: Amplification of reference gene primers was used by the study to estimate nucleated cell counts. Repertoires were generated with immunoSEQ multiplex PCR, while TCRdb's copy carries only in-frame clones and drops some. D and trimming come from the DNA, and the V and J calls and clone size come from that table. The repertoire has about 36,000 clones, more than 80% of them found once; the top ten carry under 45%. V shed 4 bases and J shed 4 bases, with 18 bases lying between them. The CDR3 covers 17 residues. Germline assignment: CDR1 KGHDR and CDR2 SFDVKD. Sequencing was carried out using peripheral blood. This TCR was recovered from a human donor in a cohort sampled during active or convalescent COVID-19. The donor label of this sample is uncertain. This sequence joins TRBV24-1 and TRBJ1-4; TRBD1 is a possible D gene (5 bases). The CDR3 region is CATSDSDISVGNEKLFF. The DNA for the CDR3 is TGTGCCACCAGTGACTCGGACATCTCTGTGGGTAATGAAAAACTGTTTTTT.